Listed here are 20 T cell receptor beta chains from one sample, sequenced in a study of shared clonotypes between healthy human individuals. Here immunoSEQ multiplex PCR was the method, and the copy in TCRdb shows in-frame clones only, minus some. This repertoire shows about 2,500,000 clones, over 85% found once; its top ten account for around 0.15%. Sequences were obtained from naive CD4+ T cells sorted from blood. The subset: CD45RA+ positively selected. These receptors all come from a man younger than 35 in good health.

The table lists this clone with a count of one. The chain couples TRBV2 to TRBJ1-2; 8 bases are shared with TRBD1. The CDR3 sequence is 15 residues long. V dropped 1 base and J dropped 7; count of bases not matched to a gene: 8. Germline CDR1 is SNHLY and CDR2 is FYNNEI. The CDR3 sequence: CASSEGFAGGGGYTF. As DNA, the CDR3 is TGTGCCAGCAGTGAAGGGTTTGCAGGGGGCGGTGGCTACACCTTC.

The rearrangement uses TRBV10-2 and TRBJ1-1; perhaps TRBD1 as D (5 bases). The CDR3 covers 13 residues. Trimming cost V 6 bases and J 7 bases, with 15 bases left between them. The germline V gene encodes CDR1 WSHSY and CDR2 SAAADI. The CDR3 spells CASSQGRVNEAFF. The CDR3 nucleotides read TGCGCCAGCAGCCAGGGAAGGGTTAATGAAGCTTTCTTT.

This chain links TRBV30 with TRBJ2-1; D is undetermined. This CDR3 has 13 amino acids. Germline V gene sequence: CDR1 GTSNPN, CDR2 SVGIG (reference sequence). The V end was cut by 5 bases, the J end by 4 bases, with 12 bases between. The CDR3 loop is CAWRSPGYNEQFF. Here the CDR3 DNA reads TGTGCCTGGCGCAGCCCGGGTTACAATGAGCAGTTCTTC.

The rearrangement joins TRBV9 to TRBJ2-3; D not resolved. Trimming removed 2 bases from V and 6 bases from J, with 10 bases in between. Germline V CDR1 and CDR2: SGDLS, YYNGEE. This CDR3 is 13 amino acids long. CDR3 DNA: TGTGCCAGCAGCGTTTCCCAAGCGGATACGCAGTATTTT. It yields the protein CASSVSQADTQYF.

The chain employs TRBV12-5 and TRBJ2-1, with 9 bases that match TRBD2. V shed 2 bases, J shed 6 bases, and the junction held 14 bases outside the gene matches. Looked up from germline, CDR1 is LGHNT and CDR2 is FRNRAP. The CDR3 sequence is 18 residues long. The CDR3 spells CASGLSSKPGLAINEQFF. CDR3 DNA sequence: TGTGCTAGTGGTTTGTCATCCAAACCGGGACTAGCTATCAATGAGCAGTTCTTC.

V is TRBV28 and J is TRBJ2-1; D not resolved. With 7 bases removed from V and 7 bases from J, the gap between germline ends came to 14 bases. This CDR3 has 13 amino acids. Per the germline V gene, CDR1 is MDHEN and CDR2 is SYDVKM. As DNA, the CDR3 is TGTGCCAGCACCATTTTAAAAAGGAATGAGCAGTTCTTC. It yields the protein CASTILKRNEQFF.

The V and J genes are TRBV7-2 and TRBJ2-1; tentative D call: TRBD1 (6 bases). V was cut by 5 bases and J by 2 bases, with 19 bases left in between. CDR3 size: 17 residues. Germline lookup yields CDR1 SGHTA and CDR2 FQGNSA. The CDR3 protein is CASSRNFGGSTYNEQFF. The DNA for the CDR3 is TGTGCCAGCAGCCGGAATTTTGGGGGCTCGACCTACAATGAGCAGTTCTTC.

V gene TRBV7-9 combines with J gene TRBJ2-5, with TRBD1 matching 9 bases. The CDR3 is made up of 16 amino acids. V lost 5 bases and J lost 5; bases outside the gene matches: 12. Germline V gene data show CDR1 as SEHNR and CDR2 as FQNEAQ (reference sequence). The CDR3 nucleotides are TGTGCCAGCAGCGCAAGAGACAGAGGACAGGGGGAGACCCAGTACTTC. Protein: CASSARDRGQGETQYF.

The chain combines TRBV6-6 with TRBJ1-6; weak D call: TRBD1 (6 bases). Trimming took 5 bases from V and 7 from J, leaving 12 bases between them. Germline assignment: CDR1 MNHNY and CDR2 SVGAGI (reference sequence). The CDR3 covers 14 residues. Here the CDR3 DNA reads TGTGCCAGCAGTAACGGACAGATGAATTCACCCCTCCACTTT. Translating gives CASSNGQMNSPLHF.

The chain links TRBV28 to TRBJ2-4; 9 bases are shared with TRBD1. There are 21 residues in the CDR3. The ends lost 3 bases at V and 3 bases at J; junction bases unmatched: 21. From germline, CDR1 is MDHEN and CDR2 SYDVKM. CDR3 protein: CASSFDFRTGDGWLGKNIQYF. The CDR3 DNA reads as TGTGCCAGCAGTTTCGATTTCCGGACAGGGGACGGGTGGCTAGGCAAAAACATTCAGTACTTC.

This clone was observed a few times. V and J are TRBV30 and TRBJ1-1; 7 bases fit TRBD1. CDR1 is GTSNPN, CDR2 SVGIG, per germline (reference sequence). Trimming cost V 4 bases and J 4 bases; bases outside gene matches: 9. The CDR3 runs 14 residues. The CDR3 DNA follows: TGTGCCTGGAACATAGGACAGGCGGGCACTGAAGCTTTCTTT. Protein: CAWNIGQAGTEAFF.

Worth noting for this clone: This may be a read error, as it is one base from a much larger clone. The same CDR3 is also encoded by other DNA sequences in this sample. The V and J genes are TRBV7-9 and TRBJ1-6, with D hard to call. The V end lost 1 base, the J end lost 7 bases, and 2 bases lay between the germline ends. The CDR3 loop spans 12 amino acids. Germline assignment: CDR1 SEHNR and CDR2 FQNEAQ (reference sequence). Here the CDR3 reads CASSLGNSPLHF. CDR3 DNA: TGTGCCAGCAGCTTAGGCAATTCACCCCTCCACTTT. The full variable domain, its missing parts supplied by reference TRBV7-9 and TRBJ1-6, is DTGVSQNPRHKITKRGQNVTFRCDPISEHNRLYWYRQTLGQGPEFLTYFQNEAQLEKSRLLSDRFSAERPKGSFSTLEIQRTEQGDSAMYLCASSLGNSPLHFGNGTRLTVT.

V gene TRBV6-1 combines with J gene TRBJ1-4, with D hard to call. CDR1 is MNHNS and CDR2 is SASEGT in the germline V gene. This CDR3 is 13 amino acids long. V lost 0 bases to trimming and J lost 8 bases, with 7 bases between them. The chain's CDR3 is CASSEAGKEKLFF. CDR3 nucleotides: TGTGCCAGCAGTGAAGCAGGGAAAGAAAAACTGTTTTTT.

This chain links TRBV4-3 with TRBJ2-3; 16 nucleotides line up with TRBD2. Per the germline V gene, CDR1 is LGHNA and CDR2 is YSLEER. The CDR3 is 18 amino acids. V shed 5 bases and J 3 bases; nucleotides not matched to a gene: 8. The CDR3 nucleotides are TGCGCCAGCAGCGCATTCGGGACTAGCGGGAGGGGGACAGATACGCAGTATTTT. This translates into CASSAFGTSGRGTDTQYF.

The CDR3 region has the DNA TGTGCCATCAGTAATGGTGGCGGGGGGGCCGGGGAGCTGTTTTTT. It codes for CAISNGGGGAGELFF. The rearrangement uses TRBV10-3 and TRBJ2-2, with 9 bases lining up with TRBD2. The ends lost 5 bases at V and 6 bases at J; junction bases unmatched: 7. Germline CDR1 is ENHRY and CDR2 is SYGVKD. The length of the CDR3 is 15 residues.

The chain joins TRBV5-8 to TRBJ2-1; no firm D call. Germline V gene sequence: CDR1 SGHTS, CDR2 YDEGEE. The CDR3 is 13 amino acids. V was cut by 0 bases and J by 4 bases, with 5 bases left in between. CDR3 amino acids: CASSLVQYNEQFF. CDR3 bases: TGTGCCAGCAGCTTGGTACAGTACAATGAGCAGTTCTTC.

The chain links TRBV2 to TRBJ2-3, with 8 bases matching TRBD2. CDR3 size: 15 residues. Germline loops: CDR1 SNHLY, CDR2 FYNNEI. Trimming took 4 bases from V and 1 from J; bases not matched to a gene: 4. The CDR3 DNA follows: TGTGCCAGCAGTGGCGGGGGGCTAGGCACAGATACGCAGTATTTT. Protein sequence: CASSGGGLGTDTQYF.

The J gene is TRBJ2-3, the V gene TRBV11-2, with 12 bases aligning to TRBD2. CDR1 and CDR2 (germline): SGHAT, FQNNGV. This CDR3 contains 16 residues. V shed 2 bases, J shed 4 bases, and the junction held 4 bases outside the gene matches. The CDR3 bases are TGTGCCAGCAGCTTACTAGCGGGGGGGCAATCAGATACGCAGTATTTT. It specifies CASSLLAGGQSDTQYF.

The J gene is TRBJ2-7, the V gene TRBV7-9; a weak D match, TRBD1 (6 bases). V was shortened by 8 bases and J by 1 base, with 18 bases between the two germline ends. Germline V gene lookup returns CDR1 SEHNR and CDR2 FQNEAQ (reference sequence). The CDR3 covers 15 residues. CDR3 amino acids: CASAFQGTKSYEQYF. The CDR3 DNA reads as TGTGCCAGCGCATTCCAAGGGACAAAATCCTACGAGCAGTACTTC.

A word on this clone: This specimen includes other DNA sequences encoding the same CDR3. The chain has TRBV5-1 and TRBJ2-7, with 8 bases fitting TRBD1. Germline CDR1 is SGHRS and CDR2 is YFSETQ. The CDR3 spans 14 residues. V trimming: 0 bases; J trimming: 2 bases; junction bases outside the gene matches: 1. CDR3 DNA: TGCGCCAGCAGCTTGGTACAGGGGGCCTACGAGCAGTACTTC. It codes for CASSLVQGAYEQYF.